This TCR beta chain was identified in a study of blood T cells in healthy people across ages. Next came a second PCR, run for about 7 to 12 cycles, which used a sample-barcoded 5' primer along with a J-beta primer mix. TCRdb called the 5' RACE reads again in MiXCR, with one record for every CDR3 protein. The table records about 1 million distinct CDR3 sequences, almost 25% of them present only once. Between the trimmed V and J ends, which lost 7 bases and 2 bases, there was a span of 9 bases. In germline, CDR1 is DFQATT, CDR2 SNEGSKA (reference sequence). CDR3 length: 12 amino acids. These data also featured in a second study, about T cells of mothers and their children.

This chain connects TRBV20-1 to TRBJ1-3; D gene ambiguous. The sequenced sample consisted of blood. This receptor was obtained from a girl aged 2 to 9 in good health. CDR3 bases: TGCAGTGTCGAGACCCCTGGAAACACCATATATTTT. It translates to CSVETPGNTIYF.